This section outlines one T cell receptor (beta chain) sequence together with its context. Clones were read by immunoSEQ multiplex PCR, and TCRdb kept only the in-frame ones, dropping some. Among approximately 50,000 clones listed, about 86% were seen once. CDR3 size: 13 residues. V was cut by 6 bases and J by 1 base, with 9 bases left in between. Germline V CDR1 and CDR2: SGHAT, FQDESV (reference sequence). This record belongs to a study of blood T cell repertoires in COVID-19. Study context: The United States, Italy and Spain were the sources of the acute and convalescent COVID-19 samples. PBMCs, B-cell-depleted T cells, or T cells provided the cDNA or gDNA that made up the material.

This sequence originates from an elderly woman with acute or convalescent COVID-19. The source material was peripheral blood. The chain carries TRBV11-1 and TRBJ1-1; TRBD1 might be the D (6 bases). CDR3 DNA: TGTGCCAGCAGGGTGGGACAGAACACTGAAGCTTTCTTT. Protein sequence: CASRVGQNTEAFF.